This record concerns one T cell receptor (beta chain) sequence. These data belong to a study of shared clonotypes between healthy human individuals. Several immunoSEQ plates received, in even portions, the genomic DNA of each subset. Sequencing was performed with immunoSEQ multiplex PCR; in TCRdb, only in-frame clones are kept and a portion is missing. The data contain about 510,000 clones, around 96% of them singletons. Trimming pared 2 bases from V and 4 bases from J, leaving 9 bases between. The CDR3 loop spans 14 amino acids. The V gene's germline CDR1 is MNHEY and CDR2 SVGAGI. This clonotype was obtained from a woman in her twenties or thirties in good health. Sample: naive CD4+ T cells sorted from blood. Subset reported: CD45RA+ positively selected. This rearrangement joins TRBV6-5 to TRBJ2-1; D gene ambiguous. The CDR3 reads CASSYGASYNEQFF. CDR3 nucleotides: TGTGCCAGCAGTTACGGCGCTTCATACAATGAGCAGTTCTTC.